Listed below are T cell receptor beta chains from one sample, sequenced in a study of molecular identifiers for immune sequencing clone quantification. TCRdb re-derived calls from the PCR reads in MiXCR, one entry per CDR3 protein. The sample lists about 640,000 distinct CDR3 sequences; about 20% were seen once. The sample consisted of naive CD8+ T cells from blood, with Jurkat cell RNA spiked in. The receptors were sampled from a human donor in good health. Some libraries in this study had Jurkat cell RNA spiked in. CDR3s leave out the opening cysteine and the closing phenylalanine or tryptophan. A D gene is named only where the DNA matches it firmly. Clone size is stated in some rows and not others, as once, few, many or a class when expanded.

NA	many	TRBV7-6	ASSPSLGGGDEKLF
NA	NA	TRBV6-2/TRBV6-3	ASNQGRLSGNTIY
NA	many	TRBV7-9	ASSLYDGELF
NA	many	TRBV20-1	SARETGDASYEQY
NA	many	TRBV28	ASSFRGLSSYEQY
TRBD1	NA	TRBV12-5	ASGLPGQGNQPQH
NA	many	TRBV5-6	ASSLARKNIQY
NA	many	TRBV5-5	ASSLGGRQPDPQY
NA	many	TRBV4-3	ASSQDKSSTDTQY
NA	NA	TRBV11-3	ASSTRDSGLYNEQF
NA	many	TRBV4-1	ASSQDNGSQETQY
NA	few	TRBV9	ASSVDSEFYEQY
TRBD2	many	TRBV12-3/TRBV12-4	ASTNSRWGLVGYEQY
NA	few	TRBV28	ASDETDYSNQPQH
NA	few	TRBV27	ASTPLANTGELF
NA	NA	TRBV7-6	ASSPWAGASDYGYT
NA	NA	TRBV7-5	ISVPEAKTDTPFTNTGELF
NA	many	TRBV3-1	ASSQDNYEQY
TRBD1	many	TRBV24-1	ATSDQRQGKEQY
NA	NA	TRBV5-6	ASSLGWTGELF
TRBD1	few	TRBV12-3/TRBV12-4	ASSPGGKSQH
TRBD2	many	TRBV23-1	AGPIRTSGGRNEQF
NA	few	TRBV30	AWSVTGSGYGYT
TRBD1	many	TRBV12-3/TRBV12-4	ASSLDRGQGAVETQY
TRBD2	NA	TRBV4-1	ASSQGLAAQETQY
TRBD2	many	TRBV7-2	ASSLDPGLTTDTQY
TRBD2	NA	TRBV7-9	ASSGGASGLNAQF
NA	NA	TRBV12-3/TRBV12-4	ASSQWATDTQY
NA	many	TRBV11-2	ASSYEIGQETQY
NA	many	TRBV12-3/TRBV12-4	ASSLGGAGWTEAF
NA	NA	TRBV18	ASSLAGSYDQY
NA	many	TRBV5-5	ASRIDNSGANVLT
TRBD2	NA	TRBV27	ASRPGLAGAMLF
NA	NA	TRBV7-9	ASSPGAWNTGELF
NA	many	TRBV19	ASSIGVDQPQH
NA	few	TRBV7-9	ASSWEGVDEAF
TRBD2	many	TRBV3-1	ASSQDLGTTFTDTQY
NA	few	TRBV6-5	ASSYSFARPNTGELF
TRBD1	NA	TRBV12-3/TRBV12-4	ASSTDRGEGTEAF
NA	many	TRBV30	AWTRDSYEQY
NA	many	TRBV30	AWSWVDGYEQY
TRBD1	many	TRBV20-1	SAVDRVNTGELF
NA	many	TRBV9	ASSEDSRAEAF
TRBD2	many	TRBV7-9	ASSFPRGSGSDTGELF
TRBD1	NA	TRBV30	AWVPGQPQETQY
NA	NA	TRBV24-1	ASPPPAREETQY
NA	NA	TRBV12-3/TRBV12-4	ASSLLPATYEQY
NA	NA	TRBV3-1	ASSQDLAGGGGNQPQH
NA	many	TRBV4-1	ASAVGEDLYSPLH
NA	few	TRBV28	ASMGPPTYEQY
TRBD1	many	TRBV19	ASSHTRDSLYEQY
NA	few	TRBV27	ASSFGRAGELF
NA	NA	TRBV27	ASRLAGTNYGYT